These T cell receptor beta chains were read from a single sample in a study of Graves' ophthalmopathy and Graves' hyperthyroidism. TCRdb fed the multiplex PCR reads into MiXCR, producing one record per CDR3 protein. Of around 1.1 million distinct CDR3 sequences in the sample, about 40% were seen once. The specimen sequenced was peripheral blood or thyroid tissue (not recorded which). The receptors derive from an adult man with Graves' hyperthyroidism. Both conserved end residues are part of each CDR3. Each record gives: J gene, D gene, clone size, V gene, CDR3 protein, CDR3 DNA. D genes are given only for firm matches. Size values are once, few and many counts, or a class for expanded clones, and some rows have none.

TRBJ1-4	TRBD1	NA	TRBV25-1	CASSTTGGGGEKLFF	TGTGCCAGCAGTACAACAGGGGGAGGTGGTGAAAAACTGTTTTTT
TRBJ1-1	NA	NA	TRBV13	CASTETKYGNTEAFF	TGTGCCAGCACCGAGACGAAATATGGGAACACTGAAGCTTTCTTT
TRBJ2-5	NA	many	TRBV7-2	CASSEGPVQETQYF	TGTGCCAGCAGCGAAGGACCTGTCCAAGAGACCCAGTACTTC
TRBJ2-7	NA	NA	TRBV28	CASSFISTALEQYF	TGTGCCAGCAGTTTCATTTCCACAGCGCTCGAGCAGTACTTC
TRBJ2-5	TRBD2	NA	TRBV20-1	CSARDKPGLAWETQYF	TGCAGTGCTAGAGATAAGCCGGGACTAGCTTGGGAGACCCAGTACTTC
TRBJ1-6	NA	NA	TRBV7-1	CASSSRDGRSSYNSPLHF	TGTGCCAGCAGCTCAAGAGACGGCAGAAGCTCCTATAATTCACCCCTCCACTTT
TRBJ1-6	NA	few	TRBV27	CASSRGARNSPLHF	TGTGCCAGCAGTAGGGGGGCGAGGAATTCACCCCTCCACTTT
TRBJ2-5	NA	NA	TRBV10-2	CASSESTSNEETQYF	TGCGCCAGCAGTGAGTCTACTAGCAACGAAGAGACCCAGTACTTC
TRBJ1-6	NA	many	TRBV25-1	CASSDFSGQLYNSPLHF	TGTGCCAGCAGTGACTTTTCCGGGCAGCTCTATAATTCACCCCTCCACTTT
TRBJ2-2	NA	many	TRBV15	CATSRDGTGDPGELFF	TGTGCCACCAGCAGAGATGGCACTGGGGACCCCGGGGAGCTGTTTTTT
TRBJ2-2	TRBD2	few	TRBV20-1	CSASGGLEVNTGELFF	TGCAGTGCATCGGGGGGACTAGAGGTGAACACCGGGGAGCTGTTTTTT
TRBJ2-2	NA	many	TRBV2	CASKPTHTGELFF	TGTGCCAGCAAACCTACACACACCGGGGAGCTGTTTTTT
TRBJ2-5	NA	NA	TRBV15	CATSVGGLAQETQYF	TGTGCCACCAGCGTGGGGGGGCTAGCCCAAGAGACCCAGTACTTC
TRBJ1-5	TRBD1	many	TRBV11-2	CASGSGTGSNQPQHF	TGTGCCAGCGGTTCAGGGACAGGCAGCAATCAGCCCCAGCATTTT
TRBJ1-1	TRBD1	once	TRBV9	CASSDNRGGNTEAFF	TGTGCCAGCAGCGATAACAGGGGCGGGAACACTGAAGCTTTCTTT
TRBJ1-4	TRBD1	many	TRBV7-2	CASSLVGQGAANEKLFF	TGTGCCAGCAGCTTAGTAGGACAGGGGGCAGCTAATGAAAAACTGTTTTTT
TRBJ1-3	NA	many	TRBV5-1	CASSLDGSGNTIYF	TGCGCCAGCAGCTTGGATGGCTCTGGAAACACCATATATTTT
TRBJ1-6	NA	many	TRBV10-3	CAISEGSSPLHF	TGTGCCATCAGTGAAGGGTCTTCACCCCTCCACTTT
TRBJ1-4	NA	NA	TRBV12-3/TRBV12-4	CASRTTGALNEKLFF	TGTGCCAGCAGAACAACAGGAGCCCTTAATGAAAAACTGTTTTTT
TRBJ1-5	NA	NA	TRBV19	CASSIRLNQPQHF	TGTGCCAGTAGTATAAGGTTAAATCAGCCCCAGCATTTT
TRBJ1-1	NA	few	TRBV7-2	CASSPTAGVTEAFF	TGTGCCAGCAGCCCGACTGCAGGGGTCACTGAAGCTTTCTTT
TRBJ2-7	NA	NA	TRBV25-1	CASSGGARSDSYEQYF	TGTGCCAGCAGTGGCGGCGCAAGGAGCGACTCCTACGAGCAGTACTTC
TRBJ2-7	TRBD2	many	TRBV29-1	CSVRLAGKDEQYF	TGCAGCGTTAGACTAGCGGGAAAGGACGAGCAGTACTTC
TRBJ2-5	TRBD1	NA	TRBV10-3	CAISDGTGKETQYF	TGTGCCATCAGTGACGGGACAGGGAAAGAGACCCAGTACTTC
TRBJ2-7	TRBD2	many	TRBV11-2	CASSLDASGDEQYF	TGTGCCAGCAGCTTAGATGCCAGCGGGGACGAGCAGTACTTC
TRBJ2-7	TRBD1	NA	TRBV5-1	CASSLAGQGSEQYF	TGCGCCAGCAGCTTGGCCGGACAGGGCAGCGAGCAGTACTTC
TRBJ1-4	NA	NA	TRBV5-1	CASSLVLGETNEKLFF	TGCGCCAGCAGCTTGGTATTGGGAGAGACTAATGAAAAACTGTTTTTT
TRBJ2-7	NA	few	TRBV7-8	CASSYVSPYEQYF	TGTGCCAGCAGTTATGTAAGTCCCTACGAGCAGTACTTC
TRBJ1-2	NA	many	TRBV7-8	CASSLDPGPVGYTF	TGTGCCAGCAGCTTAGATCCAGGGCCGGTCGGCTACACCTTC
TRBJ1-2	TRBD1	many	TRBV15	CATSRDLPGQGNYGYTF	TGTGCCACCAGCAGAGATCTCCCAGGACAGGGGAACTATGGCTACACCTTC
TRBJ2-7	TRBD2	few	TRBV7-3	CASSLYLAGAEEQYF	TGTGCCAGCAGCTTATATCTAGCGGGAGCTGAGGAGCAGTACTTC
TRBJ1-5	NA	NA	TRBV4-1	CASSQAAEGGNQPQHF	TGCGCCAGCAGCCAAGCGGCCGAGGGGGGAAATCAGCCCCAGCATTTT
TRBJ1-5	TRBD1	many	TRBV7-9	CASSFAGTGSNQPQHF	TGTGCCAGCAGCTTCGCCGGGACAGGGAGCAATCAGCCCCAGCATTTT
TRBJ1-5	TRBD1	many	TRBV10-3	CAISESWTGSNQPQHF	TGTGCCATCAGTGAGTCGTGGACAGGTAGCAATCAGCCCCAGCATTTT
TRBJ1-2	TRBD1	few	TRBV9	CASSRVLNVDRGFYGYTF	TGTGCCAGCAGCAGAGTACTCAACGTGGACAGGGGTTTTTATGGCTACACCTTC
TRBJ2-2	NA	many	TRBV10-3	CAISVSKGASSSGELFF	TGTGCCATCAGTGTATCGAAAGGGGCTTCGTCCTCCGGGGAGCTGTTTTTT
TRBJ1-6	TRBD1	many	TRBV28	CASSVGQGRSPLHF	TGTGCCAGCAGTGTGGGACAGGGAAGGTCACCCCTCCACTTT
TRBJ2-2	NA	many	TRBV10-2	CASRFGEVGELFF	TGCGCCAGCAGGTTCGGGGAGGTGGGGGAGCTGTTTTTT
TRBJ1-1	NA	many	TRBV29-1	CSHRTVNTEAFF	TGCAGCCATAGGACAGTGAACACTGAAGCTTTCTTT
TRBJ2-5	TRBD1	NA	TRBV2	CASSGGQRKTQYF	TGTGCCAGCAGTGGGGGACAGAGAAAGACCCAGTACTTC
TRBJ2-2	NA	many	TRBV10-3	CAITQATGELFF	TGTGCCATCACACAGGCAACGGGGGAGCTGTTTTTT
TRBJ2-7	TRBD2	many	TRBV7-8	CASSLVGVQRDGAYEQYF	TGTGCCAGCAGCTTAGTTGGTGTCCAGCGGGATGGTGCCTACGAGCAGTACTTC
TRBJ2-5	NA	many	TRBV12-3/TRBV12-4	CASSQVGPRVTQYF	TGTGCCAGCAGTCAAGTGGGGCCGAGGGTGACCCAGTACTTC
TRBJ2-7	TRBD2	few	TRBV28	CASSPTGTRTYEQYF	TGTGCCAGCAGTCCCACCGGGACTAGGACCTACGAGCAGTACTTC
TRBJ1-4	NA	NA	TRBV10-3	CAISRADSWEKLFF	TGTGCCATCAGTCGGGCGGACAGTTGGGAAAAACTGTTTTTT
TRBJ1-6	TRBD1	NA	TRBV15	CATSRSGTAYGSPLHF	TGTGCCACCAGCAGATCCGGGACAGCCTATGGCTCACCCCTCCACTTT
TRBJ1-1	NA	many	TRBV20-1	CSARDFLRAFF	TGCAGTGCTAGAGATTTTCTCAGGGCTTTCTTT
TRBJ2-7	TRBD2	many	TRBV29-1	CSAVRLADGYEQYF	TGCAGCGCCGTTAGGCTAGCGGATGGATACGAGCAGTACTTC
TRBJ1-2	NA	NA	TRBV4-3	CASSQDRGKGYTF	TGCGCCAGCAGCCAAGACCGCGGGAAAGGCTACACCTTC
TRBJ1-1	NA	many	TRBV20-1	CSATPGLRTEAFF	TGCAGTGCTACCCCAGGGTTACGCACTGAAGCTTTCTTT
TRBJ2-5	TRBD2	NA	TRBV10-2	CASSAGLARAGGETQYF	TGCGCCAGCAGTGCCGGACTAGCGAGGGCGGGTGGTGAGACCCAGTACTTC